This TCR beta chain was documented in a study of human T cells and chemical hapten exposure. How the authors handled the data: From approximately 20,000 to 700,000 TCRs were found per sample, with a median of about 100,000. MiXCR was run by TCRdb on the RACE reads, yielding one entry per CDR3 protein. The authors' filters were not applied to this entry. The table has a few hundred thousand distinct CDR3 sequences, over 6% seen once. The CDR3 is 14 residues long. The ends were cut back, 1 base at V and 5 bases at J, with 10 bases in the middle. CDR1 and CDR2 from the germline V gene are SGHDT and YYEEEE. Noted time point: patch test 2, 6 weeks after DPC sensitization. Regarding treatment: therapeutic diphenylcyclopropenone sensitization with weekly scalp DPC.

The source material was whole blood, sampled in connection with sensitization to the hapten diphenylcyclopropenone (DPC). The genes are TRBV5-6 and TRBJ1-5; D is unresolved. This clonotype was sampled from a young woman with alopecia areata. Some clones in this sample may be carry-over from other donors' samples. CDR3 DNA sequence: TGTGCCAGCAGCTTGAGAGGGTACCATCAGCCCCAGCATTTT. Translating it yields CASSLRGYHQPQHF.